One and the same sample provided the 11 T cell receptor beta chains below, sequenced in a study of cytomegalovirus exposure and HLA in healthy donors. The repertoire was sequenced with immunoSEQ multiplex PCR; TCRdb's copy has only in-frame clones and lacks some. The sample contains more than 200,000 clones, roughly 87% of which appear only once. Material for sequencing was PBMCs. Receptors were obtained from a man younger than 35 in good health and CMV-seropositive.

This clone came up a few times. The rearrangement links TRBV27 to TRBJ1-2; D uncertain. The CDR3 totals 13 residues. The V end lost 5 bases, the J end lost 2 bases, and 9 bases lay between the germline ends. CDR1 is MNHEY and CDR2 is SMNVEV in the germline V gene (reference sequence). DNA for the CDR3: TGTGCCAGCAGTATGGACGGAAACTATGGCTACACCTTC. It encodes CASSMDGNYGYTF.

The chain employs TRBV19 and TRBJ1-2; 7 bases align to TRBD1. Germline loops: CDR1 LNHDA, CDR2 SQIVND (reference sequence). The length of the CDR3 is 13 residues. V lost 6 bases and J lost 5; bases outside the gene matches: 6. The CDR3 nucleotides read TGTGCCAGTAGAAGAGACAGGGTATATGGCTACACCTTC. It is translated as CASRRDRVYGYTF.

V is TRBV27 and J is TRBJ2-7; tentative D call: TRBD2 (6 bases). The ends were cut back, 0 bases at V and 1 base at J, with 13 bases in the middle. This CDR3 region has 16 residues. Germline loops: CDR1 MNHEY, CDR2 SMNVEV (reference sequence). The CDR3 sequence: CASSLSEGMGSYEQYF. The CDR3 nucleotides read TGTGCCAGCAGTTTATCGGAGGGGATGGGATCCTACGAGCAGTACTTC.

The V call is TRBV4-2, the J call TRBJ2-7, with D tentatively TRBD2 (5 bases). This CDR3 has 15 amino acids. Germline lookup yields CDR1 LGHNA and CDR2 YNFKEQ. V lost 0 bases, J lost 0 bases, and 9 bases lay in between. CDR3 nucleotide sequence: TGTGCCAGCAGCCAAGAGGAGGCCACCTCCTACGAGCAGTACTTC. Translation gives CASSQEEATSYEQYF.

The chain combines TRBV7-2 with TRBJ2-1; the match to TRBD2 covers 14 bases. CDR1 and CDR2 (germline): SGHTA, FQGNSA. CDR3 length equals 16 residues. V was clipped by 5 bases and J by 10 bases; unmatched bases: 10. For the CDR3, the DNA is TGTGCCAGCAGCACCACCGGGACTAGCGGGAGTCGAGAGCAGTTCTTC. This sequence encodes CASSTTGTSGSREQFF.

This clone was found a few times. One end of the junction varies from germline; a read error may be responsible. The chain recombines TRBV11-1 with TRBJ2-3; D ambiguous. Germline CDR1 reads SGHAT; CDR2 reads FQDESV (reference sequence). CDR3 length: 13 amino acids. CDR3 in DNA: TGTGCCAGCACCTTAATGGGGACAGATACGCAGTATTTT. Translated, it gives CASTLMGTDTQYF.

This clone was detected once. The rearrangement joins TRBV5-1 to TRBJ2-1; 7 nucleotides line up with TRBD2. CDR3 length: 14 residues. Looked up from germline, CDR1 is SGHRS and CDR2 is YFSETQ. Losses at the gene ends were 0 bases for V and 6 bases for J; bases not matched to a gene: 3. CDR3 region: CASSLGTRVNEQFF. CDR3 sequence (DNA): TGCGCCAGCAGCTTGGGGACTAGGGTCAATGAGCAGTTCTTC. Looking up the rest from reference TRBV5-1 and TRBJ2-1 gives the full variable domain: KAGVTQTPRYLIKTRGQQVTLSCSPISGHRSVSWYQQTPGQGLQFLFEYFSETQRNKGNFPGRFSGRQFSNSRSEMNVSTLELGDSALYLCASSLGTRVNEQFFGPGTRLTVL.

In this sample, this clone turned up many times. The CDR3 DNA follows: TGTGCCAGCAGCGCCCACTCACCGACAGGGCCTGGAAACACCATATATTTT. It codes for CASSAHSPTGPGNTIYF. The chain combines TRBV9 with TRBJ1-3; 7 nucleotides line up with TRBD1. The CDR3 runs 17 residues. Losses at the gene ends were 3 bases for V and 2 bases for J; bases not matched to a gene: 11. Looked up from germline, CDR1 is SGDLS and CDR2 is YYNGEE. Together with reference TRBV9 and TRBJ1-3, the CDR3 gives the full variable domain: DSGVTQTPKHLITATGQRVTLRCSPRSGDLSVYWYQQSLDQGLQFLIQYYNGEERAKGNILERFSAQQFPDLHSELNLSSLELGDSALYFCASSAHSPTGPGNTIYFGEGSWLTVV.

The rearrangement joins TRBV7-9 to TRBJ1-1; possible D gene TRBD1, 5 bases. The germline CDR1 and CDR2 sequences are SEHNR and FQNEAQ (reference sequence). The CDR3 sequence is 14 residues long. V lost 6 bases and J lost 6, with 17 bases in between. CDR3 bases: TGTGCCAGCAGGCCTCTTCAGGAGGGGCCTGAAGCTTTCTTT. It codes for CASRPLQEGPEAFF. Using reference TRBV7-9 and TRBJ1-1 for the parts outside the CDR3, the full variable domain is DTGVSQNPRHKITKRGQNVTFRCDPISEHNRLYWYRQTLGQGPEFLTYFQNEAQLEKSRLLSDRFSAERPKGSFSTLEIQRTEQGDSAMYLCASRPLQEGPEAFFGQGTRLTVV.

This chain connects TRBV30 to TRBJ2-5, with D unresolved. V lost 2 bases and J 1 base, leaving 11 bases between the germline ends. Germline lookup yields CDR1 GTSNPN and CDR2 SVGIG (reference sequence). This CDR3 is built from 14 residues. The CDR3 sequence: CAWSPGRLQETQYF. DNA for the CDR3: TGTGCCTGGAGTCCTGGACGCCTCCAAGAGACCCAGTACTTC.

The V gene is TRBV6-5, the J gene TRBJ1-2; TRBD1 might be the D (6 bases). There are 15 residues in the CDR3. Germline V lookup: CDR1 MNHEY, CDR2 SVGAGI. Trimming stripped 7 bases from V and 4 bases from J, with 19 bases between. CDR3 bases: TGTGCCAGCAACCACGGGGGGGGCGCGGGCTATGGCTACACCTTC. Its protein is CASNHGGGAGYGYTF.